This entry concerns a single TCR beta chain. No cognate antigen has been identified for it. Qualities for individual bases were not recorded, and no much larger clone is one base off. From its cysteine to its phenylalanine, the CDR3 spans 18 amino acids. Only the CDR3 DNA stays, 54 bases, in frame from base 1. Based on the germline V gene, the CDR1 and CDR2 sequences are MDHEN and SYDVKM. V is shortened by 6 bases, J by 1 base, and the region joining them spans 24 bases. The immunoSEQ Assay, a bias-controlled multiplex PCR, was used to amplify TCRbeta CDR3 regions from genomic DNA. The paper's data handling went like this. Nucleated cell counts per sample were estimated from amplification of reference gene primers within the assay. Sequence reads were collapsed and filtered to measure the absolute abundance of every unique TCRbeta CDR3 rearrangement. For each sample, productive Simpson clonality was calculated as the square root of Simpson's diversity index across productive rearrangements. Not all clones reach the TCRdb copy of this immuneACCESS table, which keeps in-frame sequences only. Checked studies attribute under half of the gap to unresolved V genes and leave the rest unexplained. That table furnishes V, J and clone size, whereas the DNA furnished D and trimming. This sample lists around 220,000 clones; 85% to 90% were detected once. Approximately 15% of the sample comes from the top ten.

The data originate from a study of blood T cell repertoires in COVID-19 (dated by TCRdb to the early 2020s). Regarding the study in general: Samples covering the acute and convalescent phases of COVID-19 were provided by collaborators in the United States, Italy and Spain. The samples were drawn from two sources: the first 160 participants of the ongoing ImmuneRACE study, and 1,254 subjects contributed by 6 global collaborators. Sample metadata almost always included a de-identified subject ID, COVID-19 status, age in years and sex. Where available, HLA class I and class II types were taken from metadata supplied by the sample provider and were not determined by assay-based typing. Deeply sampled blood TCRbeta repertoires from subjects exposed to, actively infected with, or recovered from COVID-19 were included in the dataset. A freely available public database, intended as a resource for researchers studying the immune response to SARS-CoV-2, is where the repertoires were released. The prospective study material was composed of cDNA or gDNA derived from T cells, B-cell-depleted T cells, or PBMCs. Study-wide conclusions, independent of this receptor: Clinical and demographic metadata were provided uncurated, with the amount varying by source and participant.

Enrolling through a virtual design, the prospective study's participants ranged in age from roughly 18 to 90 years and lived across around 25 United States geographic areas. In the prospective study, participants were assigned to cohorts based on the clinical history participants reported in a screening survey and a study questionnaire. A participant counted as exposed if, within 2 weeks of entering the study, that participant had been in contact with someone who had a PCR-confirmed or clinician-diagnosed COVID-19 case. In the prospective study, whole blood, serum and a nasopharyngeal or oropharyngeal swab were collected from each participant by mobile phlebotomists. Over a roughly 2-month period, participants in the prospective study had the option of providing additional blood draws and questionnaires. Before DNA extraction, blood samples from the prospective study were shipped at room temperature or frozen.

The TCR comes from a man aged 25-45 years who had been exposed to COVID-19. Recombination linked TRBV28 to TRBJ2-5; TRBD2 might be the D gene, on 6 matching bases. The sample consisted of PBMCs or T cells enriched from blood (not recorded which). The CDR3 in this case is CASSFDFLGDSRQETQYF. In nucleotide form, the sequence is TGTGCCAGCAGCTTCGACTTTCTAGGGGACTCGCGCCAAGAGACCCAGTACTTC.